This T cell receptor (beta chain) was identified in a study of monozygotic twins with inflammatory bowel disease. Template-switch reactions added UMIs with a 6-nucleotide sample barcode. Reprocessing the 5' RACE reads, TCRdb reports a single entry for every CDR3 protein and omits DNA. The table lists 150,000 to 200,000 distinct CDR3 sequences. Germline V gene sequence: CDR1 MNHEY, CDR2 SMNVEV (reference sequence). The CDR3 has 13 residues. In regard to this clonotype: Its antigen is as yet unknown.

General study findings and limits: Reduced clonotype sharing with other individuals was observed in IBD patients relative to healthy twins, especially with disease activity. The data gave no support to a single strong IBD-associated signal or clonotype. Between concordant and discordant twins, repertoire similarity failed to differ, a result that limited power may explain.

The V gene is TRBV27, the J gene TRBJ2-2; TCRdb indicates TRBD1, and absent DNA this call remains unverified. Input material: blood. The receptor was derived from a human donor with ulcerative colitis or Crohn's disease, or a healthy co-twin of an affected twin (not recorded which). CDR3 in amino acids: CASSLPGTRELFF.